The source of this TCR beta chain is a study of Ad26.COV2.S vaccination and SARS-CoV-2 variants. For the study at large: In the study, Ad26.COV2.S was injected intramuscularly once, or twice 56 days apart.

Study-wide findings and caveats: Possible underestimation of total T cell responses by the TCR breadth and depth analyses was noted.

Clones were sequenced by immunoSEQ multiplex PCR, and TCRdb holds only the in-frame ones, with some missing. The sample yields hundreds of thousands of clones, around 92% seen once. Germline CDR1 MNHEY, CDR2 SVGAGI. After removal of 5 bases from V and 7 bases from J, the junction contained 6 bases not matched to a gene. The CDR3 runs to 13 residues. Treatment described: about 20 received Ad26.COV2.S at low or high dose, single or two shots; roughly five received placebo; per-sample allocation not given. All samples were drawn on day 63, counting from the first vaccine or placebo injection. It was Wuhan-strain SARS-CoV-2 spike that the Ad26 vaccine vector expressed. A remark on this clone: The target antigen is unknown.

The chain is built from TRBV6-5 and TRBJ2-5, with 8 bases aligning to TRBD2. Sample: peripheral blood, taken in a trial of Ad26.COV2.S vaccine versus placebo. This clonotype originated in a person aged 18-60 years who received the Ad26.COV2.S COVID-19 vaccine or a placebo. CDR3 region: CASSPGLATTQYF. CDR3 bases: TGTGCCAGCAGTCCCGGACTAGCCACGACCCAGTACTTC.